These T cell receptor beta chains were read from a single sample in a study of blood T cells in healthy people across ages. TCRdb redid the calling of the 5' RACE reads with MiXCR, one entry per CDR3 protein. The table has hundreds of thousands of distinct CDR3 sequences, 20% to 30% seen once; the top ten hold roughly a tenth. These same data were also listed under a study on T cells of mothers and their children.

The specimen sequenced was blood. The receptors stem from a boy younger than 18 in good health. Both conserved end residues are part of each CDR3. The order of the fields is D gene, J gene, V gene, clone size, CDR3 protein, CDR3 DNA. The D gene is left open where the match is weak. Clone size appears in some rows only: once, few, many, or a class for an expanded clone.

NA	TRBJ1-2	TRBV24-1	few	CATSDHRTSGYGYTF	TGTGCCACCAGTGATCATAGGACAAGTGGATATGGCTACACCTTC
NA	TRBJ2-7	TRBV5-1	many	CASSLAETYEQYF	TGCGCCAGCAGCTTGGCCGAAACCTACGAGCAGTACTTC
NA	TRBJ1-5	TRBV9	NA	CASSVTGNQPQHF	TGTGCCAGCAGCGTGACAGGTAATCAGCCCCAGCATTTT
NA	TRBJ2-1	TRBV9	few	CASSATHNEQFF	TGTGCCAGCAGCGCCACCCACAATGAGCAGTTCTTC
TRBD2	TRBJ2-3	TRBV2	few	CASSVGSGRTDTQYF	TGTGCCAGCAGTGTTGGTAGCGGGAGGACAGATACGCAGTATTTT
NA	TRBJ2-7	TRBV9	NA	CASSVETITEQYF	TGTGCCAGCAGCGTAGAAACTATTACTGAGCAGTACTTC
NA	TRBJ1-1	TRBV5-5	NA	CASSLGRLSTEAFF	TGTGCCAGCAGCTTGGGCAGACTGAGCACTGAAGCTTTCTTT
TRBD1	TRBJ2-5	TRBV12-3/TRBV12-4	few	CASSPYRQGVGETQYF	TGTGCCAGCAGTCCTTACCGACAGGGGGTGGGGGAGACCCAGTACTTC
TRBD1	TRBJ2-5	TRBV29-1	few	CSVGVTGNQETQYF	TGCAGCGTTGGGGTGACAGGGAACCAAGAGACCCAGTACTTC
NA	TRBJ2-7	TRBV20-1	few	CSALPGGGRIYEQYF	TGCAGTGCTTTACCAGGGGGAGGTAGGATCTACGAGCAGTACTTC
NA	TRBJ2-1	TRBV11-2	few	CASSSSWNEQFF	TGTGCCAGCAGTTCCTCGTGGAATGAGCAGTTCTTC
NA	TRBJ1-3	TRBV12-5	many	CASGLVHPGIRFGNTIYF	TGTGCTAGTGGTTTGGTACACCCGGGCATAAGGTTTGGAAACACCATATATTTT
NA	TRBJ2-3	TRBV28	NA	CASIRVPRVSSDTQYF	TGTGCCAGCATCAGAGTCCCGAGGGTCTCCTCAGATACGCAGTATTTT
TRBD1	TRBJ2-7	TRBV7-9	NA	CASSLPGQGSGEQYF	TGTGCCAGCAGCTTACCCGGACAGGGATCGGGCGAGCAGTACTTC
NA	TRBJ1-5	TRBV2	few	CASGAVSNQPQHF	TGTGCCAGCGGGGCGGTTAGCAATCAGCCCCAGCATTTT
NA	TRBJ1-1	TRBV4-2	few	CASSPTGVETEAFF	TGTGCCAGCAGCCCGACCGGGGTCGAGACTGAAGCTTTCTTT
NA	TRBJ2-5	TRBV4-1	few	CASSSLSSSSQETQYF	TGCGCCAGCAGCAGCCTGAGTTCGTCATCCCAAGAGACCCAGTACTTC
NA	TRBJ2-7	TRBV9	once	CASSPRGGIWYEQYF	TGTGCCAGCAGCCCAAGGGGGGGCATTTGGTACGAGCAGTACTTC
NA	TRBJ2-3	TRBV20-1	NA	CSARDKGYWTDTQYF	TGCAGTGCTAGAGATAAGGGCTATTGGACAGATACGCAGTATTTT
NA	TRBJ2-5	TRBV6-1	NA	CASRQGSFQETQYF	TGTGCCAGCAGGCAAGGTTCTTTCCAAGAGACCCAGTACTTC
NA	TRBJ1-4	TRBV6-1	few	CASMRQSEKLFF	TGTGCCAGCATGAGACAGAGTGAAAAACTGTTTTTT
TRBD2	TRBJ2-5	TRBV20-1	NA	CSATGTSGSKTQYF	TGCAGTGCGACCGGGACTAGCGGATCGAAGACCCAGTACTTC
NA	TRBJ2-1	TRBV9	few	CASSVAGSGTYNEQFF	TGTGCCAGCAGCGTTGCCGGTTCCGGGACCTACAATGAGCAGTTCTTC
TRBD1	TRBJ2-2	TRBV7-3	few	CASSLWGGQGSTGELFF	TGTGCCAGCAGCCTGTGGGGGGGACAGGGGAGTACCGGGGAGCTGTTTTTT
NA	TRBJ1-4	TRBV3-1	few	CASSHRGMDEKLFF	TGTGCCAGCAGCCATCGGGGGATGGATGAAAAACTGTTTTTT
TRBD1	TRBJ2-5	TRBV28	few	CASRKSLGQQETQYF	TGTGCCAGCAGGAAATCGCTGGGACAGCAAGAGACCCAGTACTTC
NA	TRBJ2-5	TRBV7-3	few	CASSFIPSDGTQYF	TGTGCCAGCAGCTTCATTCCCTCGGATGGGACCCAGTACTTC
TRBD1	TRBJ2-7	TRBV20-1	few	CSARGGQEGGEQYF	TGCAGTGCTAGAGGGGGACAGGAAGGTGGCGAGCAGTACTTC
NA	TRBJ1-2	TRBV7-2	few	CASSLDGTVYGYTF	TGTGCCAGCAGCTTAGATGGGACGGTCTATGGCTACACCTTC
NA	TRBJ2-1	TRBV7-6	NA	CASSLGDGGHEQFF	TGTGCCAGCAGCTTAGGGGACGGCGGCCATGAGCAGTTCTTC